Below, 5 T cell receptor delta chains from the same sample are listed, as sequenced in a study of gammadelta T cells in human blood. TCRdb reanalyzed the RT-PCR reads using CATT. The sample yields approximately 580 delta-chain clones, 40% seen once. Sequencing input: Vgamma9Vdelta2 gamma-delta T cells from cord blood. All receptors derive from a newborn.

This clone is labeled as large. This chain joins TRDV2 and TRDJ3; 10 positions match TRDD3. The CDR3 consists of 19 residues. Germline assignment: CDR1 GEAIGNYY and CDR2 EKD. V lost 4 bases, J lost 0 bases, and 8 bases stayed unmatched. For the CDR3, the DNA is TGTGCCTGTGATCCCCTACTGGGGGATCTCTCCTGGGACACCCGACAGATGTTTTTC. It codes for CACDPLLGDLSWDTRQMFF.

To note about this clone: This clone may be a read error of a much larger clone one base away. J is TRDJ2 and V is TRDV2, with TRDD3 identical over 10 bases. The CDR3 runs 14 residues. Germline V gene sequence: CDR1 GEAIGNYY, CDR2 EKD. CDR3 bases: TGTGCCGGTGACACCTGGGGGATAAGGGAACAACTCTTCTTT. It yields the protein CAGDTWGIREQLFF.

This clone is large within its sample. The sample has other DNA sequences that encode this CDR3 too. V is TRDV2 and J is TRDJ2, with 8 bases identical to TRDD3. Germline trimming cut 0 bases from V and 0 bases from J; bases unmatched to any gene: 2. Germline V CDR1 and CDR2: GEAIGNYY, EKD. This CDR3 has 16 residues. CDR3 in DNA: TGTGCCTGTGACACCGCGGGATACGCTTTGACAGCACAACTCTTCTTT. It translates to CACDTAGYALTAQLFF.

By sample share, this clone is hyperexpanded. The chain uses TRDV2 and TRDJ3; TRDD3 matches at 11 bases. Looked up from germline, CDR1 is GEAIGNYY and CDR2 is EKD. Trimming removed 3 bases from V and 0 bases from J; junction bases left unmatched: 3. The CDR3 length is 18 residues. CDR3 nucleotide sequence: TGTGCCTGTGACGTACTGGGGGATAGCTCCTGGGACACCCGACAGATGTTTTTC. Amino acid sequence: CACDVLGDSSWDTRQMFF.

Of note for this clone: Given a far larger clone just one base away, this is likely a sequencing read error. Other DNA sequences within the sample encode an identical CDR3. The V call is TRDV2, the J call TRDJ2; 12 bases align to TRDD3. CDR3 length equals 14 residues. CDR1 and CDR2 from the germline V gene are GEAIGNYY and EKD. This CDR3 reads CACDILGDTAQLFF. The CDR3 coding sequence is TGTGCCTGTGACATACTGGGGGATACAGCGCAACTCTTCTTT.